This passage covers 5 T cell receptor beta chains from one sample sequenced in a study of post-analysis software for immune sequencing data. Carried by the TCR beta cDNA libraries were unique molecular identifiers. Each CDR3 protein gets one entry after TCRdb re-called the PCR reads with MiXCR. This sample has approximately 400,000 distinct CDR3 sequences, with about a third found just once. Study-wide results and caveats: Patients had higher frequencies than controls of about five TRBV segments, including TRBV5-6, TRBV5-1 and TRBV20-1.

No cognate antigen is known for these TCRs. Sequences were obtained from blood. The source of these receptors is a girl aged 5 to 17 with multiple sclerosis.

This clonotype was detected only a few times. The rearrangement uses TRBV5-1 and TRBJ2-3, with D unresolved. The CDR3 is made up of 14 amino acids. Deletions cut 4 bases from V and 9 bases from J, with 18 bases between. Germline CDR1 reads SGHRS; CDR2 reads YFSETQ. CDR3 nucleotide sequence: TGCGCCAGCAGCCCTGCAGGCCGTCTCGAAACGCAGTATTTT. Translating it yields CASSPAGRLETQYF.

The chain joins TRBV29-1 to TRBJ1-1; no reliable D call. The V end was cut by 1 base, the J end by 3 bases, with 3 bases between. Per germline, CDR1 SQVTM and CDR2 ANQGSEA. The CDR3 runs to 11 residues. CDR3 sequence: CSVEGDTEAFF. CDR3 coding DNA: TGCAGCGTTGAAGGGGACACTGAAGCTTTCTTT.

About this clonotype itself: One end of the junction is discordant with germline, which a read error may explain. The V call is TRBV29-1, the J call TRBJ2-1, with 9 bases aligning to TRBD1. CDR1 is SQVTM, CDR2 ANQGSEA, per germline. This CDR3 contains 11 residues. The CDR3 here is CSIEDRGPRFF. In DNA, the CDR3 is TGCAGCATTGAGGACAGGGGTCCCCGGTTCTTC.

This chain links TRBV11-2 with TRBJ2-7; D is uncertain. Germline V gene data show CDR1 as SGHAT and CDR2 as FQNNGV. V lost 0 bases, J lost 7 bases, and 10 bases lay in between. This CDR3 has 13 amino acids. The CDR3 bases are TGTGCCAGCAGCTTAGATTTAACCCTAGAGCAGTACTTC. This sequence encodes CASSLDLTLEQYF.

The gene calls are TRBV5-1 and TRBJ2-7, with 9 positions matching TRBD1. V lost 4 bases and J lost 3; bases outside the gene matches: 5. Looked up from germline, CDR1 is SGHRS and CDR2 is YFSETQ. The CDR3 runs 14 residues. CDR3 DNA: TGCGCCAGCAGCCCCACGGGACAGGGCTACGAGCAGTACTTC. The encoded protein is CASSPTGQGYEQYF.